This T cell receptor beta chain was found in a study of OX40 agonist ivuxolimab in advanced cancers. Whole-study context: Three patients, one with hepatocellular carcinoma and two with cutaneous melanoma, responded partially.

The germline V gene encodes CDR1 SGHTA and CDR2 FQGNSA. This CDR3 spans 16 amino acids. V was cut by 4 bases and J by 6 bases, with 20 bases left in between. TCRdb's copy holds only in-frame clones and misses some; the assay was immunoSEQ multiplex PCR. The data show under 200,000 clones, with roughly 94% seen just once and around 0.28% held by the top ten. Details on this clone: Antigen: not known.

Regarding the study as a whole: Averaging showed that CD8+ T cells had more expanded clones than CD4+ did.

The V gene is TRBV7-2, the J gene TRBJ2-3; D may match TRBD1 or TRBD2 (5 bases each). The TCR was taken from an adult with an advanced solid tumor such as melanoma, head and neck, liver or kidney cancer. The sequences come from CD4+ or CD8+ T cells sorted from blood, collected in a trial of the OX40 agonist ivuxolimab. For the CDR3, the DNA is TGTGCCAGCAGCTCCACCGGGACCCAGGTGGGGGATACGCAGTATTTT. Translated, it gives CASSSTGTQVGDTQYF.